This note documents a single T cell receptor beta chain sequence. This entry is derived from a study of blood T cell repertoires in COVID-19. In the study overall: The study drew acute and convalescent COVID-19 samples from the United States, Italy and Spain.

In the study's own analysis: Estimation of nucleated cell counts relied on the amplification of reference gene primers. Method: immunoSEQ multiplex PCR; TCRdb's copy keeps in-frame clones and lacks some. The DNA gave D and trimming, while V, J and clone size come from that table. Of about 73,000 clones listed, roughly 84% were seen once; the top ten hold approximately 6%. The germline gives CDR1 KGHDR, CDR2 SFDVKD. Germline trimming cut 5 bases from V and 6 bases from J; bases unmatched to any gene: 8. The CDR3 sequence is 15 residues long. This TCR was recovered from a woman aged 55-69 years with acute or convalescent COVID-19. Sequencing was carried out using peripheral blood. The gene calls are TRBV24-1 and TRBJ2-1, with 8 bases that match TRBD1. CDR3 in DNA: TGTGCCACCAGTGGCGTCAGGGGGCGCGGCAATGAGCAGTTCTTC. It translates to CATSGVRGRGNEQFF.